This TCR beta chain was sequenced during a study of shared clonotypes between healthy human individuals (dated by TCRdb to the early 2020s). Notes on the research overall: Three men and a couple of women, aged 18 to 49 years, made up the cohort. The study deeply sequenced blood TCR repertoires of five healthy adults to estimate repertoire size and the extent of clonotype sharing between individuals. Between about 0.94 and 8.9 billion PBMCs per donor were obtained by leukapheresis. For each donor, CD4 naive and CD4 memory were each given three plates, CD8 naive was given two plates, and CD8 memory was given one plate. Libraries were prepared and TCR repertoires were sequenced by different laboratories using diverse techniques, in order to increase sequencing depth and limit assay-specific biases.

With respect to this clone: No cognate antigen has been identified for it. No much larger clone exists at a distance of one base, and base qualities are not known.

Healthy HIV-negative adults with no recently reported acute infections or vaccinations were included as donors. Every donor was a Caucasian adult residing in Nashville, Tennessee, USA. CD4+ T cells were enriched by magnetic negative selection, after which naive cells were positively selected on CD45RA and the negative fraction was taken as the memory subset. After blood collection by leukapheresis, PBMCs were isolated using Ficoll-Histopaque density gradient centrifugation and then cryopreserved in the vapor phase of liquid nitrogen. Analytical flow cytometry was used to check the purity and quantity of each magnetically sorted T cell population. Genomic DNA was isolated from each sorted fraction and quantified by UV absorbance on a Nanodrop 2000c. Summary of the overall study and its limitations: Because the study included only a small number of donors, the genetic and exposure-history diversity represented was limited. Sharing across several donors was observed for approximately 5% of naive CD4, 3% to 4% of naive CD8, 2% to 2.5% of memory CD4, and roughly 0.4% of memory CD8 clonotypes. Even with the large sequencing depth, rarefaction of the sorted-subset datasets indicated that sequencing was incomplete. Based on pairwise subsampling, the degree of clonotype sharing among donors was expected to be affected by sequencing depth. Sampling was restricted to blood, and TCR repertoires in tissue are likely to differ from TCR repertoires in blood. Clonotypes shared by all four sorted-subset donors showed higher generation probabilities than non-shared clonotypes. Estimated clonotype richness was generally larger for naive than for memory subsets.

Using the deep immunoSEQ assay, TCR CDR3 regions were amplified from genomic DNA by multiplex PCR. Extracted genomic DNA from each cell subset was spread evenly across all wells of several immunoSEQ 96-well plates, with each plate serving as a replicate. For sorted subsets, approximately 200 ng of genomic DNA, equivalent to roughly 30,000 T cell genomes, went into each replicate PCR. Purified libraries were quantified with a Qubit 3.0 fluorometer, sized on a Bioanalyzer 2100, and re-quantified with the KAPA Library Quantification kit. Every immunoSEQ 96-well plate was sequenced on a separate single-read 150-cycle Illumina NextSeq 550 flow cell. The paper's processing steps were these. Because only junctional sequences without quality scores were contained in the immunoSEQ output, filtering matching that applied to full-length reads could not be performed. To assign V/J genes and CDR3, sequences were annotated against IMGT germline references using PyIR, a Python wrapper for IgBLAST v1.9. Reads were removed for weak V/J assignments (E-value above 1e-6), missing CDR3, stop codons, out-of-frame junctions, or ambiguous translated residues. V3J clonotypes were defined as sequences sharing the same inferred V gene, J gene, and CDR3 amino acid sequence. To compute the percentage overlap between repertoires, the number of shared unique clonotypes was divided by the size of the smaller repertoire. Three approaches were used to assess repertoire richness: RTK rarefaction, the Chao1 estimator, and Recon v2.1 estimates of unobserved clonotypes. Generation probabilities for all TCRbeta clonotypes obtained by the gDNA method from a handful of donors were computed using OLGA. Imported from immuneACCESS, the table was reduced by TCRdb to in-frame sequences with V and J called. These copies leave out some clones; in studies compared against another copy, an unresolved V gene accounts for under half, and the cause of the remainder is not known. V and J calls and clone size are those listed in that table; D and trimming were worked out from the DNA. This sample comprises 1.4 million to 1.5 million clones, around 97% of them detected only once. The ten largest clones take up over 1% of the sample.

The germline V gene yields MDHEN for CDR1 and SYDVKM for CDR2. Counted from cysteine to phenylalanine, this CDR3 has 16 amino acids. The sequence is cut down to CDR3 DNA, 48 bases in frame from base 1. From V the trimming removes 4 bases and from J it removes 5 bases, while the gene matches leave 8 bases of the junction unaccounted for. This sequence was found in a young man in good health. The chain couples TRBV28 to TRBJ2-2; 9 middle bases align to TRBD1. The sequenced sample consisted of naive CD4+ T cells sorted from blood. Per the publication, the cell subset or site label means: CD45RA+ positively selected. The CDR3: CASSSSGQGSTGELFF. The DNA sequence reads TGTGCCAGCAGTTCCTCGGGACAGGGTAGTACCGGGGAGCTGTTTTTT. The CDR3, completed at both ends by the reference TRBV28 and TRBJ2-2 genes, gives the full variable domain DVKVTQSSRYLVKRTGEKVFLECVQDMDHENMFWYRQDPGLGLRLIYFSYDVKMKEKGDIPEGYSVSREKKERFSLILESASTNQTSMYLCASSSSGQGSTGELFFGEGSRLTVL.